The clone carrying this T cell receptor beta chain appeared once. What it binds is unknown. This record comes from a study of cytomegalovirus exposure and HLA in healthy donors. Healthy bone marrow donors supplied every sample. Per germline, CDR1 MNHNY and CDR2 SVGAGI (reference sequence). The CDR3 spans 16 residues. V lost 2 bases and J lost 2; bases outside the gene matches: 4. Study-wide results and caveats: Some TCR beta chains (approximately 180 of them) were listed as cytomegalovirus-associated.

The PCR contained 60 Vbeta and 13 Jbeta primers. Original analysis: A later analysis counted about 80 million unique TCR beta chains, 9.5 million to 13 million shared. Clones were read by immunoSEQ multiplex PCR, and TCRdb kept only the in-frame ones, dropping some. Clone size and V and J calls were adopted from that table, with D and trimming inferred from the DNA. The repertoire includes about 170,000 clones, almost 75% of them detected once, and roughly 5.4% sits in the top ten. The sequencing sample was made of PBMCs. The chain recombines TRBV6-6 with TRBJ2-3, with TRBD2 matching over 10 bases. The clonotype was recovered from a woman aged 18-35 years in good health and CMV-seropositive. CDR3 nucleotides: TGTGCCAGCAGTTACGGTCTAGCGGGGGCCACAGATACGCAGTATTTT. Translated, it gives CASSYGLAGATDTQYF.